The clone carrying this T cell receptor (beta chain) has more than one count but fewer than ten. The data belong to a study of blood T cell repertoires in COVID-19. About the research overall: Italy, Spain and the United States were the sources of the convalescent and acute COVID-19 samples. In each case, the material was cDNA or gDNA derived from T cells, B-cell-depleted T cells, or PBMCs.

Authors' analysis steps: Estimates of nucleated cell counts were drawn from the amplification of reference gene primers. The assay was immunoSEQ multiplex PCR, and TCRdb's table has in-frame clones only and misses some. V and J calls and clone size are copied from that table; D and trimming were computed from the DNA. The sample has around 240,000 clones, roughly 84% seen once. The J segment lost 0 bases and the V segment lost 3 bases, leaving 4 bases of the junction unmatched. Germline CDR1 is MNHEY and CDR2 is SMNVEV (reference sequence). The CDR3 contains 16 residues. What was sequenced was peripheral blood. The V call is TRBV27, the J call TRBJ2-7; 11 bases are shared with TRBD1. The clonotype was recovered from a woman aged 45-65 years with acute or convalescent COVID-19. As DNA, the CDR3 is TGTGCCAGCAGTTTCGCCGGGACAGGGGGCTCCTACGAGCAGTACTTC. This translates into CASSFAGTGGSYEQYF.